One and the same sample provided the 31 T cell receptor beta chains below, sequenced in a study of CD8+ T cells in alopecia areata. On the basis of CD4, CD8alpha, NKG2D, NKG2ACE and other markers, pooled cutaneous lymph node cells were sorted. Sequencing used cDNA as its template, made by extracting RNA and reverse transcribing it. Repertoires were generated with immunoSEQ multiplex PCR, while TCRdb's copy carries only in-frame clones and drops some. The sample shows around 300,000 clones, none of them appearing just once. The source material was CD4+ T cells sorted from a lymph node. These TCRs come from a C3H/HeJ mouse with alopecia areata. These mice share the MHC haplotype H2-k.

This clone has more than one count but fewer than ten. The genes are named according to mouse. Read coverage stops 4 residues before the CDR3 terminus; the germline J gene supplies the remainder. The chain is built from TRBV13-1 and TRBJ2-5; D is possibly TRBD1 (5 bases). This CDR3 is 14 amino acids long. The germline V gene encodes CDR1 NSHNY and CDR2 SYGAGN. Trimming took 4 bases from V and 0 from J, leaving 9 bases between them. The CDR3 protein is CASSKQVNQDTQYF. The sequenced part of the CDR3 DNA is TGTGCCAGCAGTAAACAGGTTAACCAAGAC.

This clone was seen a few times. These gene names are mouse names. Read sequence stops 4 residues before the CDR3 end, and the germline J gene provides the missing end. The V gene is TRBV19, the J gene TRBJ2-1; TRBD2 aligns across 8 bases. CDR3 length: 14 residues. Germline CDR1 and CDR2: FNHDT and SITEND (reference sequence). CDR3 sequence reads: CASSQTGAWAEQFF. The sequenced CDR3 bases are TGTGCCAGCAGTCAGACTGGGGCCTGGGCT.

Notes on this clone: Gene labels here are mouse ones. The read halts 4 residues ahead of the CDR3 end, with the missing end drawn from the germline J gene. This sequence joins TRBV13-2 and TRBJ2-1; 10 nucleotides agree with TRBD2. There are 14 residues in the CDR3. CDR1 is NNHNN, CDR2 SYGAGS, per germline (reference sequence). The chain's CDR3 is CASGETGGRAEQFF. The sequenced CDR3 bases are TGTGCCAGCGGTGAGACTGGGGGGAGAGCT.

Concerning this clone itself: Germline and genes: mouse. The read ends 4 residues shy of where the CDR3 ends; the end is completed using the germline J gene. The chain carries TRBV1 and TRBJ2-2; 9 positions match TRBD1. V lost 3 bases and J lost 0; bases outside the gene matches: 2. Germline V CDR1 and CDR2: NSQYPW, LRSPGD (reference sequence). This CDR3 region has 16 residues. CDR3 residues: CTCSARQGANTGQLYF. The CDR3 bases that were read are TGCACCTGCAGTGCGCGACAGGGGGCAAACACCGGG.

This clone was seen a handful of times. The gene names given are mouse names. The read gets to within 4 residues of the CDR3 end, and the germline J gene fills in the rest. This CDR3 is also generated by other DNA sequences in the sample. The chain is built from TRBV19 and TRBJ2-7, with 10 nucleotides matching TRBD2. The CDR3 loop spans 14 amino acids. Germline-derived CDR1 and CDR2 are FNHDT and SITEND (reference sequence). V gave up 5 bases and J gave up 3 bases; unmatched junction bases: 5. The CDR3 bases that were read are TGTGCCAGCAGGCCCGGGACTGGGGTCTAT. Its protein product is CASRPGTGVY. The entire CDR3 is CASRPGTGVYEQYF. Looking up the rest from reference TRBV19 and TRBJ2-7 gives the full variable domain: GGIITQTPKFLIGQEGQKLTLKCQQNFNHDTMYWYRQDSGKGLRLIYYSITENDLQKGDLSEGYDASREKKSSFSLTVTSAQKNEMAVFLCASRPGTGVYEQYFGPGTRLTVL.

A few counts support this clone. All gene names here are mouse names. The CDR3 end lies 4 residues beyond the end of the read and is filled in from the germline J gene. This chain uses TRBV13-1 with TRBJ2-5; 9 nucleotides agree with TRBD2. CDR3 length: 16 amino acids. The germline CDR1 and CDR2 sequences are NSHNY and SYGAGN. The V segment lost 0 bases and the J segment 0 bases; nucleotides outside the gene matches: 2. The sequenced part of the CDR3 DNA is TGTGCCAGCAGTGATGCTGGGGGGGATAACCAAGAC. Translation: CASSDAGGDNQD. The complete CDR3 protein is CASSDAGGDNQDTQYF.

Note on this clone: Germline and genes: mouse. The CDR3 end lies 4 residues beyond the end of the read and is filled in from the germline J gene. The V gene is TRBV31, the J gene TRBJ2-3, with D perhaps matching TRBD1 (6 bases). The germline V and J ends were trimmed by 0 bases and 1 base, with 11 bases remaining between them. The CDR3 sequence is 15 residues long. Per germline, CDR1 GKSSPN and CDR2 SITVG. The CDR3 spells CAWSLGSGGAETLYF. The part of the CDR3 DNA that was read is TGTGCCTGGAGTCTAGGGTCAGGGGGTGCAGAA.

As to this clone: Any gene name here is a mouse gene name. Coverage ceases 4 residues before the CDR3 finishes, and the germline J gene fills in the end. The genes are TRBV31 and TRBJ1-2, with 11 positions matching TRBD1. Trimming took 0 bases from V and 3 from J; bases not matched to a gene: 3. From germline, CDR1 is GKSSPN and CDR2 SITVG. The CDR3 consists of 15 residues. The CDR3 region is CAWSLRTGGHSDYTF. Incomplete CDR3 DNA: TGTGCCTGGAGTCTACGGACAGGGGGCCACTCC. Looking up the rest from reference TRBV31 and TRBJ1-2 gives the full variable domain: AQTIHQWPVAEIKAVGSPLSLGCTIKGKSSPNLYWYWQATGGTLQQLFYSITVGQVESVVQLNLSASRPKDDQFILSTEKLLLSHSGFYLCAWSLRTGGHSDYTFGSGTRLLVI.

The sample holds a few counts of this clone. The genes are named according to mouse. The sequenced fragment ends 3 residues before the CDR3 boundary, so the rest is inferred from the germline J gene. At the DNA level, this CDR3 is encoded by other sequences in the same sample as well. This sequence joins TRBV1 and TRBJ1-6; TRBD1 agrees at 9 bases. TRBJ1-6 is known as an ORF, though its function is uncertain. The length of the CDR3 is 17 residues. V was clipped by 4 bases and J by 0 bases; unmatched bases: 4. The germline V gene has CDR1 NSQYPW and CDR2 LRSPGD (reference sequence). The CDR3 sequence is CTCSGDRGDSYNSPLYF. The sequenced part of the CDR3 DNA is TGCACCTGCAGTGGAGACAGGGGGGATTCCTATAATTCGCCC.

Points on this clone: Mouse gene names and germline throughout. The CDR3 end is not reached by the read, which stops 4 residues before it; the germline J gene fills it in. Other DNA sequences in the sample encode the same CDR3. The chain employs TRBV31 and TRBJ2-4; D is uncertain. V shed 1 base and J shed 0 bases, with 8 bases lying between them. This CDR3 has 14 residues. From germline, CDR1 is GKSSPN and CDR2 SITVG. The CDR3 bases that were read are TGTGCCTGGAGTCCCCGCACTAGTCAAAAC. Residues: CAWSPRTSQN. The full CDR3 protein reads CAWSPRTSQNTLYF.

Details on this clone: The genes are named according to mouse. The sequence runs out 4 residues before the end of the CDR3; the remainder is reconstructed from the germline J gene. Other DNA sequences in the sample encode the same CDR3. The chain combines TRBV17 with TRBJ2-4; maybe TRBD2 (6 bases). This CDR3 spans 13 amino acids. With 5 bases removed from V and 3 bases from J, the gap between germline ends came to 9 bases. The germline V gene has CDR1 MNHDT and CDR2 YYDKIL. CDR3 region: CASSLGGQNTLYF. The covered CDR3 bases are TGTGCTAGCAGTCTCGGGGGGCAAAAC.

The sample holds a few counts of this clone. Mouse names are used for the genes. The read is 4 residues too short to cover the CDR3 end, so that end is filled in from the germline J gene. The chain is built from TRBV19 and TRBJ2-1; a weak D match, TRBD2 (6 bases). V lost 4 bases, J lost 0 bases, and 11 bases lay in between. Germline V gene data show CDR1 as FNHDT and CDR2 as SITEND (reference sequence). CDR3 size: 15 residues. The CDR3 DNA, read in part, is TGTGCCAGCAGTCCCCGGGACTATAACTATGCT. Translation gives CASSPRDYNYA. The full-length CDR3 reads as CASSPRDYNYAEQFF.

With regard to this clone: Being one base from a much bigger clone, this may be a read error. Gene labels here are mouse ones. The part of the CDR3 DNA that was read is TGTGCCAGCAGCCACAGGGGAGACACA. This gives the protein CASSHRGDT. The CDR3 reads in full as CASSHRGDTEVFF. V gene TRBV4 combines with J gene TRBJ1-1, with TRBD1 identical over 7 bases. The CDR3 goes on 4 residues after the read ends, and that part is filled in from the germline J gene. The CDR3 consists of 13 residues. Looked up from germline, CDR1 is LGHDT and CDR2 is YNNKQL (reference sequence). V shed 5 bases, J shed 3 bases, and the junction held 3 bases outside the gene matches.

This clone was found a few times. Gene names refer to mouse genes. The read terminates 4 residues ahead of where the CDR3 ends, so the germline J gene completes it. The V call is TRBV5, the J call TRBJ2-1; 9 bases map to TRBD2. Germline CDR1 LGHNA, CDR2 YNLKQL (reference sequence). J was trimmed by 3 bases and V by 1 base; bases with no gene match: 1. This CDR3 region has 15 residues. CDR3 residues: CASSQGLGAYAEQFF. The sequenced CDR3 bases are TGTGCCAGCAGCCAAGGACTGGGGGCCTATGCT.

This clone was seen a few times. Mouse gene names apply. With the read ending 3 residues before the CDR3 end, the germline J gene is used to fill in that end. V is TRBV19 and J is TRBJ1-6, with 7 bases lining up with TRBD1. TRBJ1-6 is an ORF; its function is uncertain. The junction had 4 bases not matched to a gene; V was cut back by 4 bases and J by 9 bases. This CDR3 has 13 amino acids. The germline V gene encodes CDR1 FNHDT and CDR2 SITEND (reference sequence). The CDR3 here is CASSRQGGSPLYF. Incomplete CDR3 DNA: TGTGCCAGCAGTCGACAGGGAGGTTCGCCC.

Worth noting for this clone: Gene labels here are mouse ones. The CDR3 end falls 4 residues outside the read, so it is completed with the germline J gene. This sample also contains other DNA sequences that code for the same CDR3. The rearrangement links TRBV19 to TRBJ2-2, with 7 nucleotides matching TRBD2. Germline V gene lookup returns CDR1 FNHDT and CDR2 SITEND (reference sequence). The V segment lost 2 bases and the J segment 2 bases; nucleotides outside the gene matches: 3. The CDR3 runs to 15 residues. The CDR3 here is CASSILGVNTGQLYF. The CDR3 bases that were read are TGTGCCAGCAGTATCCTGGGGGTGAACACCGGG.

This clone was found a few times. Each gene name is a mouse one. The DNA ends 4 residues before the CDR3 does, and the rest of the CDR3 is filled in from the germline J gene. The chain combines TRBV13-1 with TRBJ1-1; TRBD1 matches 9 bases. The CDR3 is 13 residues long. J lost 3 bases, V lost 6 bases, and 3 bases had no gene match. The germline V gene encodes CDR1 NSHNY and CDR2 SYGAGN. The DNA read from the CDR3 is TGTGCCAGCACGGGACAGGGATACACA. It codes for CASTGQGYT. The whole CDR3 sequence is CASTGQGYTEVFF.

This clone was found a few times. Gene names are the mouse ones. The sequenced fragment ends 4 residues before the CDR3 boundary, so the rest is inferred from the germline J gene. The chain carries TRBV13-1 and TRBJ1-1, with D hard to call. The CDR3 loop spans 12 amino acids. Germline V lookup: CDR1 NSHNY, CDR2 SYGAGN. CDR3 DNA, as far as it was read: TGTGCCAGCAGTGATGCAACAAAA. Protein sequence: CASSDATK. The CDR3, in full, reads CASSDATKEVFF.

This clone was counted between two and nine times. Here the gene names and germline are mouse. The CDR3 sequence is CASSQSGTPYEQYF. The covered CDR3 bases are TGTGCCAGCAGCCAATCCGGGACACCCTAT. The J gene is TRBJ2-7, the V gene TRBV5; D might be TRBD1 (6 bases). The CDR3 extends 4 residues past the end of the read, so its final part is completed from the germline J gene. Trimming removed 2 bases from V and 2 bases from J, with 10 bases in between. This CDR3 contains 14 residues. From germline, CDR1 is LGHNA and CDR2 YNLKQL (reference sequence).

A remark on this clone: Each gene name is a mouse one. Read data end 4 residues before the CDR3 end; the end is taken from the germline J gene. The V gene is TRBV1, the J gene TRBJ2-7; 11 bases map to TRBD2. The CDR3 sequence is 15 residues long. CDR1 and CDR2 from the germline V gene are NSQYPW and LRSPGD (reference sequence). The DNA read from the CDR3 is TGCACCTGCAGTGCGCCGGGACTGGGGGAGTAT. Translating it yields CTCSAPGLGEY. The entire CDR3 protein reads CTCSAPGLGEYEQYF.

Remarks on this clone: Gene names denote mouse genes. The read terminates 4 residues ahead of where the CDR3 ends, so the germline J gene completes it. The rearrangement uses TRBV13-2 and TRBJ1-2; TRBD1 matches 11 bases. This CDR3 is 14 amino acids long. Germline loops: CDR1 NNHNN, CDR2 SYGAGS (reference sequence). The trim removed 3 bases at V and 3 bases at J, leaving 1 base unmatched. The CDR3 DNA, read in part, is TGTGCCAGCGGTGCGGGACAGGGGGACTCC. Amino acids: CASGAGQGDS. The whole CDR3 sequence reads CASGAGQGDSDYTF.

As concerns this clone: Any gene name here is a mouse gene name. The sequence runs out 4 residues before the end of the CDR3; the remainder is reconstructed from the germline J gene. This chain links TRBV1 with TRBJ2-3, with D possibly TRBD1 on 5 matching bases. Germline CDR1 and CDR2: NSQYPW and LRSPGD (reference sequence). Trimming removed 0 bases from V and 0 bases from J, with 10 bases in between. This CDR3 spans 16 amino acids. The CDR3 DNA, read in part, is TGCACCTGCAGTGCAGATGGAGGGGATAGTGCAGAA. It is translated as CTCSADGGDSAE. The full CDR3 sequence reads CTCSADGGDSAETLYF.

A word on this clone: Gene names follow the mouse nomenclature. The read falls 4 residues short of the CDR3 end, and the missing part is taken from the germline J gene. The chain is built from TRBV13-3 and TRBJ2-3; weak D call: TRBD2 (6 bases). The CDR3 contains 15 residues. Per the germline V gene, CDR1 is NNHDY and CDR2 is SYVADS. Trimming took 2 bases from V and 0 from J, leaving 10 bases between them. The CDR3 region is CASSEAGDSAETLYF. The sequenced part of the CDR3 DNA is TGTGCCAGCAGTGAGGCTGGGGATAGTGCAGAA.

Remarks on this clone: Gene and germline names: mouse. The sequenced fragment ends 4 residues before the CDR3 boundary, so the rest is inferred from the germline J gene. This sequence joins TRBV5 and TRBJ1-1; D is unclear. Germline CDR1 and CDR2: LGHNA and YNLKQL (reference sequence). The CDR3 covers 13 residues. V was clipped by 1 base and J by 4 bases, with 7 bases between them. The CDR3 spells CASSQAWITEVFF. The covered CDR3 bases are TGTGCCAGCAGCCAAGCCTGGATCACA.

This clone appeared many times. Mouse gene names and germline throughout. The read finishes 4 residues shy of the CDR3 end, and the germline J gene is used to complete it. The identical CDR3 is also encoded by other nucleotide sequences in the sample. The V gene is TRBV19, the J gene TRBJ2-1, with TRBD2 identical over 9 bases. Germline assignment: CDR1 FNHDT and CDR2 SITEND (reference sequence). Losses at the gene ends were 3 bases for V and 3 bases for J; bases not matched to a gene: 1. This CDR3 contains 14 residues. The CDR3 DNA, read in part, is TGTGCCAGCAGTACGACTGGGGGCTATGCT. Its translation is CASSTTGGYA. The whole CDR3 is CASSTTGGYAEQFF.

This clone came up a few times. Mouse names are used for the genes. The CDR3 goes on 4 residues after the read ends, and that part is filled in from the germline J gene. The chain combines TRBV1 with TRBJ2-2; weak D call: TRBD1 (5 bases). Germline CDR1 and CDR2: NSQYPW and LRSPGD (reference sequence). The CDR3 runs 14 residues. The V and J ends lost 4 bases and 3 bases respectively, with 9 bases between them. Partial CDR3 DNA: TGCACCTGCAGTGGTGGACAATACACCGGG. It translates to CTCSGGQYTG. The whole CDR3 region reads CTCSGGQYTGQLYF.

Concerning this clone itself: All gene names here are mouse names. The read gets to within 4 residues of the CDR3 end, and the germline J gene fills in the rest. The rearrangement joins TRBV1 to TRBJ1-2; no firm D call. The length of the CDR3 is 13 residues. Trimming removed 0 bases at V and 4 bases at J, with 6 bases between. Germline loops: CDR1 NSQYPW, CDR2 LRSPGD (reference sequence). Incomplete CDR3 DNA: TGCACCTGCAGTGCAGATCTGCTCTCC. Protein: CTCSADLLS. In full, the CDR3 is CTCSADLLSDYTF.

For this clone: Gene names follow the mouse nomenclature. The read ends 4 residues early relative to the CDR3; the germline J gene fills the gap. The chain uses TRBV13-1 and TRBJ2-1; D may be TRBD1 (5 bases). Germline CDR1 and CDR2: NSHNY and SYGAGN. Deletions cut 2 bases from V and 1 base from J, with 10 bases between. The length of the CDR3 is 15 residues. The CDR3 DNA, read in part, is TGTGCCAGCAGTGAAAGCGACAGAAACTATGCT. It encodes CASSESDRNYA. The full CDR3 protein reads CASSESDRNYAEQFF.

There are many counts of this clone. Gene names are the mouse ones. The CDR3 goes on 4 residues after the read ends, and that part is filled in from the germline J gene. Other DNA sequences of this sample code for an identical CDR3. The V gene is TRBV13-1, the J gene TRBJ2-7; the match to TRBD2 covers 9 bases. The CDR3 runs 13 residues. Germline V lookup: CDR1 NSHNY, CDR2 SYGAGN. The chain's CDR3 is CASSDWGGYEQYF. The covered CDR3 bases are TGTGCCAGCAGTGACTGGGGGGGTTAT.

Worth noting for this clone: Here the gene names and germline are mouse. The observed sequence ends 4 residues before the CDR3 terminus, with the missing tail filled in from the germline J gene. Additional DNA sequences in this sample encode the identical CDR3. The gene calls are TRBV13-1 and TRBJ2-2; 7 bases align to TRBD1. This CDR3 region has 16 residues. Trimming removed 0 bases from V and 0 bases from J; junction bases left unmatched: 2. Germline values: CDR1 NSHNY, CDR2 SYGAGN. The CDR3 DNA, read in part, is TGTGCCAGCAGTGATGAAGGGACAGCAAACACCGGG. This translates into CASSDEGTANTG. The whole CDR3 region reads CASSDEGTANTGQLYF.

This clone was observed a handful of times. Mouse names are used for the genes. The read terminates 4 residues before the CDR3 end, so the remaining end is supplied by the germline J gene. The chain links TRBV13-1 to TRBJ2-1; 8 bases match TRBD2. Per the germline V gene, CDR1 is NSHNY and CDR2 is SYGAGN. The V segment lost 2 bases and the J segment 5 bases; nucleotides outside the gene matches: 6. This CDR3 region has 15 residues. The sequenced CDR3 bases are TGTGCCAGCAGTGAATCTGGGGGGCGCGATGCT. Protein product: CASSESGGRDA. In full, the CDR3 is CASSESGGRDAEQFF.